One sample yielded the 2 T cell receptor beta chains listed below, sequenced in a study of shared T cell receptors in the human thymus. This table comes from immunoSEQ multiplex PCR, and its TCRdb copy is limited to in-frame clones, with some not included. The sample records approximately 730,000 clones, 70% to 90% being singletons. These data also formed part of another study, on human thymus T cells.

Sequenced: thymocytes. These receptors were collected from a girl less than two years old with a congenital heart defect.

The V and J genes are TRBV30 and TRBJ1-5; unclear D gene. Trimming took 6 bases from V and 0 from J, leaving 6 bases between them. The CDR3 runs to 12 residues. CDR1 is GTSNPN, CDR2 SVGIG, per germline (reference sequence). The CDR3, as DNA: TGTGCCTGCACATATAGCAATCAGCCCCAGCATTTT. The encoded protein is CACTYSNQPQHF.

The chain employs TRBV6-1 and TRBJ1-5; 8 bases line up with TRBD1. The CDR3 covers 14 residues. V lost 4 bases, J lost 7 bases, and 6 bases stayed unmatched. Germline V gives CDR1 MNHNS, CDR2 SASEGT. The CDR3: CASSAGQGEQPQHF. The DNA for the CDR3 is TGTGCCAGCAGTGCCGGACAGGGAGAACAGCCCCAGCATTTT.